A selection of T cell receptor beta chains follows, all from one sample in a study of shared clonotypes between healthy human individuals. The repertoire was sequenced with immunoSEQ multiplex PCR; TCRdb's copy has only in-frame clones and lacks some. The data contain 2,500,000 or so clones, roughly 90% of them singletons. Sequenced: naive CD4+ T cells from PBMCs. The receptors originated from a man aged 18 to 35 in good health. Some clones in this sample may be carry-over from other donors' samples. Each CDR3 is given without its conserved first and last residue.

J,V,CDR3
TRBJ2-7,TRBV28,ASRYQGAGTYEQY
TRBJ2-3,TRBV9,ATAFGSGAADTQY
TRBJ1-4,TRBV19,ASTGRTNEKLF
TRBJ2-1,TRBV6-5,ASSRRTGVYNEQF
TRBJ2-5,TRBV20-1,SAPKGETQY
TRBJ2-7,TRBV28,ASSGTGTLSYEQY
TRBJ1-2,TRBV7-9,ASSLGMPNYGYT
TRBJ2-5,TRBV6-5,ASSYGESQGAKTQY
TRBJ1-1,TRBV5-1,ASSLVPMNTEAF
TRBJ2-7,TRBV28,ASSLNPRGRYEQY